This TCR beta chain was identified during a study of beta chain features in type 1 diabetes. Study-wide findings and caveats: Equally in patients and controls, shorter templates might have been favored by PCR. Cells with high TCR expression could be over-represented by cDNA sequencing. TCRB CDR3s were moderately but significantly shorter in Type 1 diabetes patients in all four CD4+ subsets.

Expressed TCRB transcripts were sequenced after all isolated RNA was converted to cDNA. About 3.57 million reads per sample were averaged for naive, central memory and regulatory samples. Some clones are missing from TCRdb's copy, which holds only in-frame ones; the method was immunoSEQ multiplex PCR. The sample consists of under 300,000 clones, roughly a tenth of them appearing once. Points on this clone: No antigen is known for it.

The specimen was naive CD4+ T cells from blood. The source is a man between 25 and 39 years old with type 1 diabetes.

The CDR3 region is CASSQDIRADRSRSYEQYF. The CDR3 DNA is TGCGCCAGCAGCCAAGATATAAGGGCCGACAGGTCTCGTTCCTACGAGCAGTACTTC. The genes are TRBV4-1 and TRBJ2-7; D perhaps matches TRBD1 (6 bases). Germline CDR1 is MGHRA and CDR2 is YSYEKL. V was cut by 0 bases and J by 1 base, with 22 bases left in between. The CDR3 has 19 residues.